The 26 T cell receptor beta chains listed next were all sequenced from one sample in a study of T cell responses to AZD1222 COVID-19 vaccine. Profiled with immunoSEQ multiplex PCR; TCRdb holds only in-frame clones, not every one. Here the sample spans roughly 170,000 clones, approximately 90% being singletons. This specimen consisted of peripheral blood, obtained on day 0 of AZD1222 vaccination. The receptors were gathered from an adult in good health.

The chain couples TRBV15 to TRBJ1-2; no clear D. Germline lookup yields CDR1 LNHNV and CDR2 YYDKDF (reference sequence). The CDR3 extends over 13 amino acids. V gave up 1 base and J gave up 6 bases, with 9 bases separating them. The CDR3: CATSRADGDGYTF. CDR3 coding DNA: TGTGCCACCAGCAGAGCAGACGGGGATGGCTACACCTTC.

CDR3 nucleotide sequence: TGTGCCATCAGTACCGGGACAGAGAACACTGAAGCTTTCTTT. It codes for CAISTGTENTEAFF. This chain links TRBV10-3 with TRBJ1-1; the match to TRBD1 covers 7 bases. V trimming: 5 bases; J trimming: 1 base; junction bases outside the gene matches: 4. Germline V gives CDR1 ENHRY, CDR2 SYGVKD. This CDR3 is 14 amino acids long.

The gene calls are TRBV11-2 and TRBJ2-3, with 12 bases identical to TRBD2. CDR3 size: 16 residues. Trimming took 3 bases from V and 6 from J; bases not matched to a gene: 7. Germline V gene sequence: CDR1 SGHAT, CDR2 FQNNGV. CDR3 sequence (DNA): TGTGCCAGCAGCTTCAATCTAGCGGGGGGGCTTGATACGCAGTATTTT. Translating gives CASSFNLAGGLDTQYF.

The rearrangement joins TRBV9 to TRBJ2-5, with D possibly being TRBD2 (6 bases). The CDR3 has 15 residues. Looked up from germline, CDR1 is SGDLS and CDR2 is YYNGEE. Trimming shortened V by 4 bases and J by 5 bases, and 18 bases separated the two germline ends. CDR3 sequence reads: CASSLRLGNTETQYF. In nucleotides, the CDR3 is TGTGCCAGCAGCCTCCGACTAGGTAACACCGAGACCCAGTACTTC. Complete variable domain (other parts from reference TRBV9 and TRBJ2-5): DSGVTQTPKHLITATGQRVTLRCSPRSGDLSVYWYQQSLDQGLQFLIQYYNGEERAKGNILERFSAQQFPDLHSELNLSSLELGDSALYFCASSLRLGNTETQYFGPGTRLLVL.

The CDR3 coding sequence is TGCGCCAGCAGCTTGGAGCTAGCCGACACAGATACGCAGTATTTT. As protein: CASSLELADTDTQYF. The J gene is TRBJ2-3, the V gene TRBV5-1; maybe TRBD2 (5 bases). Trimming took 0 bases from V and 2 from J, leaving 10 bases between them. Germline lookup yields CDR1 SGHRS and CDR2 YFSETQ. This CDR3 region has 15 residues.

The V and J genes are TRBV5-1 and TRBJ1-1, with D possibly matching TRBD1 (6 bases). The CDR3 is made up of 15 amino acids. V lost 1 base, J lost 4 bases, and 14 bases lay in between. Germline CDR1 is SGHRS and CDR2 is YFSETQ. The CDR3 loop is CASSLMTGGITEAFF. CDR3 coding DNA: TGCGCCAGCAGCTTGATGACAGGAGGAATCACTGAAGCTTTCTTT.

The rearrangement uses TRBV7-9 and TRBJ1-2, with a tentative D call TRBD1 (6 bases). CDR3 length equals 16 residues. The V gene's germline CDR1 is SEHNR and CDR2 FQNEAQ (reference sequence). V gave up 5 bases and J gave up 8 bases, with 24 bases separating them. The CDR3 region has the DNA TGTGCCAGCAGCCCCAGCGGCGCAGGGGCGGTTATCGGCTACACCTTC. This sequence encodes CASSPSGAGAVIGYTF.

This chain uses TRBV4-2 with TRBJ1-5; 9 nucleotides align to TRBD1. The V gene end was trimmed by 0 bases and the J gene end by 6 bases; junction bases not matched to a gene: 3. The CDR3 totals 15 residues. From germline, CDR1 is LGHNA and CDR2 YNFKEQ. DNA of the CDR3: TGTGCCAGCAGCCAAGAAGGGACAGGGCTTCAGCCCCAGCATTTT. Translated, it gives CASSQEGTGLQPQHF.

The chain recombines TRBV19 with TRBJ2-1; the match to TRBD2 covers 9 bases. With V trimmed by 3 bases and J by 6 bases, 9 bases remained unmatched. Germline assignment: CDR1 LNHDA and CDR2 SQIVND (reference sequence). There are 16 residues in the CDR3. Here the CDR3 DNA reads TGTGCCAGTAGTATCGGGCGGGGGGGCCGAAGCAATGAGCAGTTCTTC. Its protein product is CASSIGRGGRSNEQFF.

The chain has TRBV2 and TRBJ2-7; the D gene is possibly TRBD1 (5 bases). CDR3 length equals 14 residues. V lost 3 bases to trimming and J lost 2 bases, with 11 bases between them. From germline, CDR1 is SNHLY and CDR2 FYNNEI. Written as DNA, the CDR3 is TGTGCCAGCAGTGAGATGGGGCCCGCCTACGAGCAGTACTTC. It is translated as CASSEMGPAYEQYF.

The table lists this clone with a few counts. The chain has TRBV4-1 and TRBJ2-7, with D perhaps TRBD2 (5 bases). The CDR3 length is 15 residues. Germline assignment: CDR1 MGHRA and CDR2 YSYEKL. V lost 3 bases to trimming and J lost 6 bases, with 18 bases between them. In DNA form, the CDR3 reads TGCGCCAGCAGCCAGGATCCTAACGGGGTAAGCGAGCAGTACTTC. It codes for CASSQDPNGVSEQYF.

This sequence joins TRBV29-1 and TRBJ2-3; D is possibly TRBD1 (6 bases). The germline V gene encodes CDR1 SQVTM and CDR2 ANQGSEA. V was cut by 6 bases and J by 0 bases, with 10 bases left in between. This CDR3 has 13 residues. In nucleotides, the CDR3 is TGCAGCGTGGACAGCCCTAGCACAGATACGCAGTATTTT. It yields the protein CSVDSPSTDTQYF.

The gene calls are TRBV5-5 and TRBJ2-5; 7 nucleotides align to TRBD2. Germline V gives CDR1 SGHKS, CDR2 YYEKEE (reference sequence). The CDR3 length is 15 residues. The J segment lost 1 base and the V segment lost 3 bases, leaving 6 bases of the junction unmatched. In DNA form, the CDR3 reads TGTGCCAGCAGCTCTTGGGGGGGACCCCAAGAGACCCAGTACTTC. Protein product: CASSSWGGPQETQYF.

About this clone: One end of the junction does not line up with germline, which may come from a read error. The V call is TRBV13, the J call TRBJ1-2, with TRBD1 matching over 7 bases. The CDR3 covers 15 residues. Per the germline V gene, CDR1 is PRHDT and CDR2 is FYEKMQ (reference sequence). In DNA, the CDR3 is TGTGCCAGCAGCGTAGGGGGCTTGACGCACTATGGCTACACCTTC. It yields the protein CASSVGGLTHYGYTF. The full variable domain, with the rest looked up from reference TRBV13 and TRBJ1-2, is AAGVIQSPRHLIKEKRETATLKCYPIPRHDTVYWYQQGPGQDPQFLISFYEKMQSDKGSIPDRFSAQQFSDYHSELNMSSLELGDSALYFCASSVGGLTHYGYTFGSGTRLTVV.

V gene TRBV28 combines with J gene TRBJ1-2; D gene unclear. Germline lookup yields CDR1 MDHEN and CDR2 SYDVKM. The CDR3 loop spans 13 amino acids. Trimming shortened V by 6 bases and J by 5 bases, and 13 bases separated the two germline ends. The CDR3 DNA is TGTGCCAGCAGGCCCGAGGGCGGGTATGGCTACACCTTC. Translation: CASRPEGGYGYTF.

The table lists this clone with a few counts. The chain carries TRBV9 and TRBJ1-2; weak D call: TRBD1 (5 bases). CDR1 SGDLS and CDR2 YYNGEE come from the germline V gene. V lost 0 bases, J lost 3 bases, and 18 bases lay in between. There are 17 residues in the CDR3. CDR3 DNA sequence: TGTGCCAGCAGCGTAGGACTCGGGGGGATAGCTGACTATGGCTACACCTTC. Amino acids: CASSVGLGGIADYGYTF.

This CDR3 is CASSLPRGIGSQPQHF. CDR3 nucleotide sequence: TGTGCCAGTAGTCTCCCTCGGGGGATAGGGAGTCAGCCCCAGCATTTT. The chain carries TRBV19 and TRBJ1-5, with TRBD1 as a possible D gene (5 bases). This CDR3 comprises 16 residues. Trimming took 5 bases from V and 6 from J, leaving 20 bases between them. Germline CDR1 LNHDA, CDR2 SQIVND (reference sequence). Filled out from reference TRBV19 and TRBJ1-5, the complete variable domain reads DGGITQSPKYLFRKEGQNVTLSCEQNLNHDAMYWYRQDPGQGLRLIYYSQIVNDFQKGDIAEGYSVSREKKESFPLTVTSAQKNPTAFYLCASSLPRGIGSQPQHFGDGTRLSIL.

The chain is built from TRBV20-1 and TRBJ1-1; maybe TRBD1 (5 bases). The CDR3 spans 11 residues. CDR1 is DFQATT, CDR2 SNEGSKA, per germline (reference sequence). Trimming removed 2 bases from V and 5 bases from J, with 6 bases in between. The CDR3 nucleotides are TGCAGTGCTAGACAGGGTACTGAAGCTTTCTTT. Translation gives CSARQGTEAFF.

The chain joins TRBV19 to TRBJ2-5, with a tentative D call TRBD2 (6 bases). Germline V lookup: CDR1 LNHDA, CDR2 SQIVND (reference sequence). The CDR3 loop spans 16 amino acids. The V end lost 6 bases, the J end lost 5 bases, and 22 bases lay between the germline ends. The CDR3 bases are TGTGCCAGTAGCCGGGACTCACGAATGAGAGGGGAGACCCAGTACTTC. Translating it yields CASSRDSRMRGETQYF.

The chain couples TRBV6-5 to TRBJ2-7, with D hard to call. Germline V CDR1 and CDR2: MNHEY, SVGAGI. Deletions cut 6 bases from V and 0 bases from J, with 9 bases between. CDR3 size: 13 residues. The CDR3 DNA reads TGTGCCAGCAGGCGCGATAGCTCCTACGAGCAGTACTTC. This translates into CASRRDSSYEQYF.

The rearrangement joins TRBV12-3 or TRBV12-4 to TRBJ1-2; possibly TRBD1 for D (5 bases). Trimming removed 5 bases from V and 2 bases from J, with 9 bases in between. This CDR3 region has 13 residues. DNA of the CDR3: TGTGCCAGCAGTCGGGACGGGAACTATGGCTACACCTTC. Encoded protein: CASSRDGNYGYTF.

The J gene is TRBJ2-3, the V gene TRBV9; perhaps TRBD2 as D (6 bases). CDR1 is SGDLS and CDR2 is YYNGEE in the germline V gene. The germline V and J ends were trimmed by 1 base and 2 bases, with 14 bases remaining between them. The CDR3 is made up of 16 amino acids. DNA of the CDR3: TGTGCCAGCAGCGTAAGTCGCGGGGCGGCCACAGATACGCAGTATTTT. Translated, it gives CASSVSRGAATDTQYF. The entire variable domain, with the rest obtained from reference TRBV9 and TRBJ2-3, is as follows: DSGVTQTPKHLITATGQRVTLRCSPRSGDLSVYWYQQSLDQGLQFLIQYYNGEERAKGNILERFSAQQFPDLHSELNLSSLELGDSALYFCASSVSRGAATDTQYFGPGTRLTVL.

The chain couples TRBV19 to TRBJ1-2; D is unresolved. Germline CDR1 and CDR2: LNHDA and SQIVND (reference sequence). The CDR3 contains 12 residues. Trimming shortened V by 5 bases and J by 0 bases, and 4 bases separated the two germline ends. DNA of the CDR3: TGTGCCAGTAGTTTAGCTAACTATGGCTACACCTTC. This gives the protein CASSLANYGYTF.

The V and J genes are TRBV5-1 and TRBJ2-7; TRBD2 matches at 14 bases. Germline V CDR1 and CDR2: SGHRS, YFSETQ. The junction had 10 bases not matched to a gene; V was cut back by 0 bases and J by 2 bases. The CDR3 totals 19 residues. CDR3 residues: CASSLVRTSGGKDTYEQYF. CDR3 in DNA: TGCGCCAGCAGCTTGGTGAGGACTAGCGGGGGGAAGGACACCTACGAGCAGTACTTC.

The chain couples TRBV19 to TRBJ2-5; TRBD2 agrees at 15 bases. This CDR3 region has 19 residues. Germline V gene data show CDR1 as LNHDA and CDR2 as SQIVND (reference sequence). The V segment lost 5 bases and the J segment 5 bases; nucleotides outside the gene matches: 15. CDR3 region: CASSPEGRTSGGAGETQYF. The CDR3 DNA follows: TGTGCCAGTAGTCCAGAAGGGCGGACTAGCGGGGGGGCCGGGGAGACCCAGTACTTC.

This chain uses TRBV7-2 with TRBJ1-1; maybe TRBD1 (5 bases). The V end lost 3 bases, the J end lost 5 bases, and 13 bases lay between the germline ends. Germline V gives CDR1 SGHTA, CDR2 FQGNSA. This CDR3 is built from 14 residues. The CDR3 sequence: CASSLTEWGTEAFF. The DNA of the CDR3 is TGTGCCAGCAGCTTGACAGAGTGGGGGACTGAAGCTTTCTTT.